These T cell receptor beta chains were read from a single sample in a study of CD8 T cells in Susac syndrome. Each CDR3 protein gets one entry after TCRdb re-called the immunoSEQ multiplex PCR reads with MiXCR. Altogether 71,000 or so distinct CDR3 sequences are present, around 93% being singletons, with the ten largest covering roughly 0.15%. The specimen sequenced was CD4+ T cells from PBMCs. The origin of the receptors is a human donor with Susac syndrome. Each CDR3 is given with its conserved first and last residue. D genes are given only for firm matches. Part of the rows lack a size; the others show once, few, many or a class for expanded clones.

j_gene | abundance | v_gene | d_gene | CDR3aa | CDR3nt
TRBJ2-4 | - | TRBV10-3 | TRBD2 | CAISFREGDIQYF | TGTGCCATCAGTTTCAGGGAGGGAGACATTCAGTACTTC
TRBJ2-5 | - | TRBV11-2 | TRBD2 | CASSLTSGGTEETQYF | TGTGCCAGCAGCTTAACTAGCGGGGGGACAGAGGAGACCCAGTACTTC
TRBJ1-2 | - | TRBV2 | - | CATSSGGDYGYTF | TGTGCCACCTCCAGCGGGGGAGACTATGGCTACACCTTC
TRBJ2-5 | - | TRBV27 | TRBD2 | CASSLGLEGTQYF | TGTGCCAGCAGTCTCGGACTAGAGGGGACCCAGTACTTC
TRBJ2-7 | - | TRBV5-4 | - | CASQQDNRDEQYF | TGTGCCAGCCAACAGGATAATCGCGACGAGCAGTACTTC
TRBJ1-1 | - | TRBV5-1 | - | CASSLRREKNTEAFF | TGCGCCAGCAGCTTGAGAAGGGAGAAGAACACTGAAGCTTTCTTT
TRBJ2-7 | - | TRBV6-2/TRBV6-3 | - | CASSYPQGSYEQYF | TGTGCCAGCAGTTACCCTCAGGGTTCCTACGAGCAGTACTTC
TRBJ2-1 | - | TRBV4-1 | TRBD2 | CASSQGLAGTSYNEQFF | TGCGCCAGCAGCCAAGGACTAGCGGGAACATCCTACAATGAGCAGTTCTTC
TRBJ1-6 | - | TRBV6-2/TRBV6-3 | - | CASSPLGRESPLHF | TGTGCCAGCAGCCCCCTCGGGAGAGAATCACCCCTCCACTTT
TRBJ2-1 | - | TRBV7-3 | TRBD2 | CASSRIAGGKYNEQFF | TGTGCCAGCAGCCGGATAGCGGGGGGGAAATACAATGAGCAGTTCTTC
TRBJ2-7 | - | TRBV7-2 | - | CASSLDFEVQYF | TGTGCCAGCAGCTTAGATTTTGAGGTGCAGTACTTC
TRBJ1-5 | once | TRBV19 | TRBD1 | CASSNSGTGNQPQHF | TGTGCCAGTAGTAACTCCGGGACAGGCAATCAGCCCCAGCATTTT
TRBJ2-3 | - | TRBV7-2 | - | CASSTSKTGRDTQYF | TGTGCCAGCAGCACCTCTAAAACTGGGAGAGATACGCAGTATTTT
TRBJ1-3 | - | TRBV6-2/TRBV6-3 | - | CASSSTGHSGNTIYF | TGTGCCAGCAGTTCCACAGGGCACTCTGGAAACACCATATATTTT
TRBJ2-3 | - | TRBV3-1 | TRBD2 | CASSQDAGGPDTQYF | TGTGCCAGCAGCCAAGACGCGGGGGGCCCAGATACGCAGTATTTT
TRBJ1-6 | - | TRBV5-4 | - | CASSLKETGNSPLHF | TGTGCCAGCAGCTTGAAGGAAACAGGGAATTCACCCCTCCACTTT
TRBJ2-7 | - | TRBV7-8 | TRBD2 | CASSLGLAGAPGYEQYF | TGTGCCAGCAGCTTAGGGCTAGCGGGGGCCCCGGGCTACGAGCAGTACTTC
TRBJ1-5 | - | TRBV6-1 | - | CASRSTDSPRGLGSNQPQHF | TGTGCCAGCAGATCAACGGACAGCCCACGGGGCCTTGGGAGCAATCAGCCCCAGCATTTT
TRBJ2-1 | - | TRBV11-3 | TRBD2 | CASSGTSGGPRYNEQFF | TGTGCCAGCAGCGGGACTAGCGGGGGGCCAAGATACAATGAGCAGTTCTTC
TRBJ1-5 | - | TRBV28 | - | CASSFLQGTRQPQHF | TGTGCCAGCAGTTTTCTACAGGGCACCCGGCAGCCCCAGCATTTT
TRBJ1-2 | - | TRBV12-3/TRBV12-4 | - | CASSFGVGYTF | TGTGCCAGCAGTTTCGGGGTCGGCTACACCTTC
TRBJ1-1 | once | TRBV10-2 | - | CASDDRGLMNTEAFF | TGCGCCAGCGACGATAGGGGGTTAATGAACACTGAAGCTTTCTTT
TRBJ2-4 | - | TRBV7-2 | TRBD2 | CASSPSGTIRNIQYF | TGTGCCAGCAGCCCGTCGGGGACTATCAGAAACATTCAGTACTTC
TRBJ2-7 | - | TRBV6-2/TRBV6-3 | - | CASSGTGSYEQYF | TGTGCCAGCAGTGGTACAGGGTCCTACGAGCAGTACTTC
TRBJ1-2 | - | TRBV24-1 | - | CATSEESKSYGYTF | TGTGCCACCAGTGAGGAGAGCAAGTCCTATGGCTACACCTTC
TRBJ1-1 | - | TRBV12-5 | - | CASGLTGANTEAFF | TGTGCTAGTGGTTTGACAGGAGCCAACACTGAAGCTTTCTTT
TRBJ2-7 | once | TRBV5-4 | TRBD1 | CASSSTQTTGGIVQYF | TGTGCCAGCAGCTCCACCCAGACGACAGGGGGCATAGTGCAGTACTTC
TRBJ2-7 | - | TRBV6-1 | TRBD2 | CASSEVRLASGYEQYF | TGTGCCAGCAGTGAAGTGAGACTAGCGTCGGGGTACGAGCAGTACTTC
TRBJ2-5 | - | TRBV6-5 | TRBD2 | CASTRLAGLGGTQYF | TGTGCCAGCACTCGACTAGCGGGGCTAGGTGGGACCCAGTACTTC
TRBJ2-7 | few | TRBV2 | TRBD1 | CASRDRGPLFYEQYF | TGTGCCAGCCGGGACAGGGGGCCGCTATTTTACGAGCAGTACTTC
TRBJ2-6 | - | TRBV28 | TRBD1 | CASSLQGTGANVLTF | TGTGCCAGCAGCCTACAGGGGACTGGGGCCAACGTCCTGACTTTC
TRBJ1-2 | once | TRBV20-1 | - | CSARDTAGGYGYTF | TGCAGTGCTAGAGATACGGCAGGCGGCTATGGCTACACCTTC
TRBJ1-1 | - | TRBV5-4 | - | CASSPTRVKLTEAFF | TGTGCCAGCAGCCCGACAAGGGTCAAACTAACTGAAGCTTTCTTT
TRBJ2-7 | once | TRBV6-5 | TRBD1 | CASSRGQGPYEQYF | TGTGCCAGCAGCAGAGGACAGGGCCCCTACGAGCAGTACTTC
TRBJ1-1 | - | TRBV7-3 | - | CASSLETTNTEAFF | TGTGCCAGCAGCTTAGAGACAACGAACACTGAAGCTTTCTTT
TRBJ2-7 | - | TRBV6-1 | TRBD1 | CASSPSTGGSAYEQYF | TGTGCCAGCAGCCCTTCAACAGGGGGCTCGGCCTACGAGCAGTACTTC
TRBJ2-5 | - | TRBV20-1 | TRBD2 | CSANGGGLTQETQYF | TGCAGTGCTAACGGGGGGGGACTTACCCAAGAGACCCAGTACTTC
TRBJ2-6 | - | TRBV30 | - | CACNRGISGANVLTF | TGTGCCTGTAATAGGGGAATCTCTGGGGCCAACGTCCTGACTTTC
TRBJ1-2 | once | TRBV4-2 | - | CASSQGTGYGYTF | TGTGCCAGCAGCCAGGGGACCGGCTATGGCTACACCTTC
TRBJ1-6 | once | TRBV20-1 | - | CSASLTGRGNSPLHF | TGCAGTGCTAGTCTTACTGGCAGGGGTAATTCACCCCTCCACTTT
TRBJ2-1 | - | TRBV7-3 | - | CASSLIGAGNHNEQFF | TGTGCCAGCAGCTTAATAGGGGCAGGGAACCACAATGAGCAGTTCTTC
TRBJ2-3 | - | TRBV30 | TRBD2 | CAWSADHRLAGSTDTQYF | TGTGCCTGGAGTGCCGACCACCGACTAGCGGGGAGCACAGATACGCAGTATTTT
TRBJ2-6 | - | TRBV27 | - | CASSPSPSGANVLTF | TGTGCCAGCAGTCCCTCCCCCTCTGGGGCCAACGTCCTGACTTTC
TRBJ2-3 | - | TRBV28 | TRBD2 | CASSLAAGGQDTQYF | TGTGCCAGCAGTTTAGCAGCGGGGGGGCAAGATACGCAGTATTTT
TRBJ2-7 | - | TRBV20-1 | - | CSARVPLPGSSYEQYF | TGCAGTGCTAGAGTTCCTCTTCCGGGTAGCTCCTACGAGCAGTACTTC
TRBJ1-5 | - | TRBV20-1 | - | CSAGRRNQPQHF | TGCAGTGCGGGACGGAGGAATCAGCCCCAGCATTTT
TRBJ1-4 | once | TRBV28 | - | CASTNRESGEKLFF | TGTGCCAGCACTAACAGGGAGAGTGGGGAAAAACTGTTTTTT
TRBJ2-5 | once | TRBV11-2 | - | CASSLGVGIQETQYF | TGTGCCAGCAGCTTAGGGGTAGGAATACAAGAGACCCAGTACTTC